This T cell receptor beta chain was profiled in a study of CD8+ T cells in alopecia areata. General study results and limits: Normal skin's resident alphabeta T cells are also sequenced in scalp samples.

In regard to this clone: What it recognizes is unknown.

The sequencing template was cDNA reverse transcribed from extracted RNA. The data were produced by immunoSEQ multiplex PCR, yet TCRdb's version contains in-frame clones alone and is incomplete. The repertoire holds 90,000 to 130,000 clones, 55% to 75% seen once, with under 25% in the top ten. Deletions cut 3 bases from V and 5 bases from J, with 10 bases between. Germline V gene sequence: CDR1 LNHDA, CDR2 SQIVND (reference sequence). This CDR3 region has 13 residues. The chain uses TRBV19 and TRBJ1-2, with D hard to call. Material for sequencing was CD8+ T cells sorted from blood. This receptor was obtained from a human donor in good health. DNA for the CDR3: TGTGCCAGTAGTATTCCCTGGGATTATGGCTACACCTTC. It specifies CASSIPWDYGYTF.